Sequencing of this TCR beta chain was carried out in a study of cytomegalovirus exposure and HLA in healthy donors. Across the whole study: A data release that came early held 75 million to 85 million unique TCRs from HLA-typed donors. Findings and caveats of the study: The CMV antigen specificity of a few CMV-associated chains was confirmed through in vitro analysis.

In regard to this clone: The antigen is not known.

V was shortened by 4 bases and J by 6 bases, with 7 bases between the two germline ends. From germline, CDR1 is SGHRS and CDR2 YFSETQ. This CDR3 comprises 11 residues. In the PCR, 60 Vbeta and 13 Jbeta primers were used. Clones were sequenced by immunoSEQ multiplex PCR, and TCRdb holds only the in-frame ones, with some missing. Of some 180,000 clones detected, approximately 85% appear once; the ten largest clones hold under 3%. The sample was PBMCs. This receptor was identified in a woman between 50 and 59 years old in good health and CMV-seronegative. The V and J genes are TRBV5-1 and TRBJ1-2, with D hard to call. In DNA form, the CDR3 reads TGCGCCAGCAGCCCAGGTGATGGCTACACCTTC. Its translation is CASSPGDGYTF.